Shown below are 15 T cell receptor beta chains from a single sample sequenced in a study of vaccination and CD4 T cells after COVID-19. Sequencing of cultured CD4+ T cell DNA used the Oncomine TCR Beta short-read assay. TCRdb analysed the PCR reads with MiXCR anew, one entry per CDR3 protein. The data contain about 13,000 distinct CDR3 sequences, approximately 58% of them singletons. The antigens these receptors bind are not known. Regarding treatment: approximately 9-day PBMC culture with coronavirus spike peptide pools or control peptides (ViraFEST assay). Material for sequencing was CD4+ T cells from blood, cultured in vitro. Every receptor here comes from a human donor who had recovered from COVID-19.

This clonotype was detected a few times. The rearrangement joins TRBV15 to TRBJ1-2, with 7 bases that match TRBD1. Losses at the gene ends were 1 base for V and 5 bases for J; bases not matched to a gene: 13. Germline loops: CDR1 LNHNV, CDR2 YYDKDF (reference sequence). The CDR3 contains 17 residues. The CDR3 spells CATSRGWTRQGVYGYTF. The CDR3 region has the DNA TGTGCCACCAGCAGAGGCTGGACGAGGCAGGGGGTATATGGCTACACCTTC.

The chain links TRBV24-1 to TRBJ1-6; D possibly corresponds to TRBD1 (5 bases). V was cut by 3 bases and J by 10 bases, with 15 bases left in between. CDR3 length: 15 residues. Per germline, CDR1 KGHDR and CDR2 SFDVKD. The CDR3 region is CATSDGREVGSPLHF. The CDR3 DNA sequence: TGTGCCACCAGTGATGGCAGGGAGGTGGGCTCACCCCTCCACTTT.

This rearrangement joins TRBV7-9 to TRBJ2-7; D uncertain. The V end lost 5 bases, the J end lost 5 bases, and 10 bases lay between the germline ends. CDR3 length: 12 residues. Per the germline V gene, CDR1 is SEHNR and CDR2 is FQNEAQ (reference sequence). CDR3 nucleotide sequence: TGTGCCAGCAGCGCTCGTAATAACGAGCAGTACTTC. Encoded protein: CASSARNNEQYF.

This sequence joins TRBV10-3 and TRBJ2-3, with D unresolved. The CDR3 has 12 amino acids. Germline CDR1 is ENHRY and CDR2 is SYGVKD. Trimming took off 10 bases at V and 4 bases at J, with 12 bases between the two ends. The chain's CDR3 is CATSVQADTQYF. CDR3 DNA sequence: TGTGCCACCTCCGTCCAAGCAGATACGCAGTATTTT.

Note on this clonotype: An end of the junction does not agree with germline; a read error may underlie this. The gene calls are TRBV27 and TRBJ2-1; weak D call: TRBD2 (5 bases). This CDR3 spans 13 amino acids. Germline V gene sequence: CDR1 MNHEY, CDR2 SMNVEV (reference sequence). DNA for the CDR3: TGTGCCAGCAGCCCACTCGGCGTACTAGTATGGTCCTTC. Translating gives CASSPLGVLVWSF.

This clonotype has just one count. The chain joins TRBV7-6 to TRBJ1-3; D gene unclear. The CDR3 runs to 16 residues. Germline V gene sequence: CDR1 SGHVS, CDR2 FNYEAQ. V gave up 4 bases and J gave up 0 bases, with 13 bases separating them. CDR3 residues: CASSSDGMSSGNTIYF. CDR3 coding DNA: TGTGCCAGCAGCTCGGACGGTATGAGCTCTGGAAACACCATATATTTT. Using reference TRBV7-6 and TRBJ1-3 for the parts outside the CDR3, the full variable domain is GAGVSQSPRYKVTKRGQDVALRCDPISGHVSLYWYRQALGQGPEFLTYFNYEAQQDKSGLPNDRFSAERPEGSISTLTIQRTEQRDSAMYRCASSSDGMSSGNTIYFGEGSWLTVV.

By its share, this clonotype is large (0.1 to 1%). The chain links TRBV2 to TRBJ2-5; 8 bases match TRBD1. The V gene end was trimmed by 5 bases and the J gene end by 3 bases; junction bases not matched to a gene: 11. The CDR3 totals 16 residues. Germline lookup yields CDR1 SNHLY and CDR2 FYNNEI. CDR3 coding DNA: TGTGCCAGCAGTCGACAGGGGTTGTGGGGAAAAGAGACCCAGTACTTC. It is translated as CASSRQGLWGKETQYF.

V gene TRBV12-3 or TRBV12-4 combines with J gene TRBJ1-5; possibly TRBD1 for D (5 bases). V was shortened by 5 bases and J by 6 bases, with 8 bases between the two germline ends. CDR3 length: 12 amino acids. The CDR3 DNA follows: TGTGCCAGCAGTCCAGGGAGTCAGCCCCAGCATTTT. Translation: CASSPGSQPQHF.

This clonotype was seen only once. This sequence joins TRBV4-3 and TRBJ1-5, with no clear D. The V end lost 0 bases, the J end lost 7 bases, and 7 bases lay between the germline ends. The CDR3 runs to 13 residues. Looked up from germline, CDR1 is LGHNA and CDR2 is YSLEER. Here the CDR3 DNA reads TGCGCCAGCAGCCAAGATCGAGGGCAGCCCCAGCATTTT. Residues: CASSQDRGQPQHF.

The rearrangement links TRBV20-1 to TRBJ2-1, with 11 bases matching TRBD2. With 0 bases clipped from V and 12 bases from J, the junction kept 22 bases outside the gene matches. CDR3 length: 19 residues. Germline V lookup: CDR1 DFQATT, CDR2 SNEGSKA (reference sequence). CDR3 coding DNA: TGCAGTGCTAGAGATGCAGAGAGGCTAGCGGGAGGCCGGCGGATTCCGCAGTTCTTC. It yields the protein CSARDAERLAGGRRIPQFF.

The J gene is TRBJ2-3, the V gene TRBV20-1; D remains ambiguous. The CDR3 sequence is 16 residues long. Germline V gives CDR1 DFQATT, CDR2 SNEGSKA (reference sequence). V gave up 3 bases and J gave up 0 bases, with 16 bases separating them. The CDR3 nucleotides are TGCAGTGCTAGGCCCACCCGCGGTTCTAGCACAGATACGCAGTATTTT. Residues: CSARPTRGSSTDTQYF.

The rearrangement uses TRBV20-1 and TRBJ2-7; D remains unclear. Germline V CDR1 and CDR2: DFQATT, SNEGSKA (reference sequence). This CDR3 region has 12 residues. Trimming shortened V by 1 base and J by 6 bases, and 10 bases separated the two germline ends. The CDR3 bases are TGCAGTGCTAGAGGAGATGCAGGCGAGCAGTACTTC. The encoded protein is CSARGDAGEQYF.

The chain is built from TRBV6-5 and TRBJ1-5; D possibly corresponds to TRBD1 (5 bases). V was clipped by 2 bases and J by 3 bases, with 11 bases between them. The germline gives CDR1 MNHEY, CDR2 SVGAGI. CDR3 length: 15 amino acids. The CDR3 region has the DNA TGTGCCAGCAGTTACGGGACGGACAACAATCAGCCCCAGCATTTT. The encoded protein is CASSYGTDNNQPQHF.

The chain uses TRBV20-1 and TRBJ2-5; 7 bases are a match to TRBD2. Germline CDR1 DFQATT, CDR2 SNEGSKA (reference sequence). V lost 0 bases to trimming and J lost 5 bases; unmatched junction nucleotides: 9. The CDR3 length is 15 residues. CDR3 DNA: TGCAGTGCTAGAGATCCGGCAGGGCGGGGGGAGACCCAGTACTTC. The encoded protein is CSARDPAGRGETQYF.

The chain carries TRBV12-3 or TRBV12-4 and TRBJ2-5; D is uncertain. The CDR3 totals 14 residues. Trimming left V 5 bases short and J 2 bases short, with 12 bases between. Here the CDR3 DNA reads TGTGCCAGCAGTGCCTCCCGAGGACAAGAGACCCAGTACTTC. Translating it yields CASSASRGQETQYF.